This T cell receptor (beta chain) was observed in a study of post-analysis software for immune sequencing data. V dropped 0 bases and J dropped 3 bases, with 12 bases sitting between them. This CDR3 has 15 residues. In germline, CDR1 is MNHEY, CDR2 SVGAGI. As regards this clonotype: Its antigen is unidentified.

The study's findings and limits: Among multiple sclerosis patients, normalized Chao1 diversity was significantly below that of controls. When patients were compared with controls, four or five TRBV segments were more frequent, TRBV5-6, TRBV5-1 and TRBV20-1 among them.

Every TCR beta cDNA library bore unique molecular identifiers. TCRdb ran MiXCR on the PCR reads and lists one entry per CDR3 protein. The sample has about 570,000 distinct CDR3 sequences, 30% to 40% seen once; the top ten hold 6%. Sequences were obtained from blood. The genes are TRBV6-5 and TRBJ2-7; D is undetermined. The clonotype originates from a girl between 2 and 17 years old with multiple sclerosis. The CDR3 sequence: CASSYSRRPNYEQYF. The CDR3 DNA reads as TGTGCCAGCAGTTACTCGCGGCGTCCCAACTACGAGCAGTACTTC.